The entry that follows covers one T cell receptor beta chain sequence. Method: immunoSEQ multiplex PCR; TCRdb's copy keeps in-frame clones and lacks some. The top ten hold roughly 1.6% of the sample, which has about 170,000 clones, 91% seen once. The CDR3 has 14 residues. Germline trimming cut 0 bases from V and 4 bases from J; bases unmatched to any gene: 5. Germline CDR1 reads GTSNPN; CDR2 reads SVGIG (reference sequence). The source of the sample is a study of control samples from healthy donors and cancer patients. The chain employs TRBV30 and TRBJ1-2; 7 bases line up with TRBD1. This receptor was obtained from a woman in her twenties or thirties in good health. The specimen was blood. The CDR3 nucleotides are TGTGCCTGGAGTGTGCAGGGGGGGGTCTATGGCTACACCTTC. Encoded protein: CAWSVQGGVYGYTF.